A selection of T cell receptor beta chains follows, all from one sample in a study of T cell changes during pregnancy in multiple sclerosis. Sequenced by immunoSEQ multiplex PCR; TCRdb stores in-frame clones only, minus some. This table has over 40,000 clones, around 90% appearing once. The sample in question was peripheral blood, obtained in the second trimester of pregnancy. Receptor source: a female donor in good health, enrolled as a control in a pregnancy study. CDR3s include the opening cysteine and the closing phenylalanine or tryptophan. Fields, in order: clone size, D gene, J gene, V gene, CDR3 protein, CDR3 DNA. The D gene is left open where the match is weak. Some rows mark clone size as missing; the rest say once, few, many or name a class of expanded clone.

abundance: .; d_gene: .; j_gene: TRBJ1-1; v_gene: TRBV27; CDR3aa: CASSFEARNTEAFF; CDR3nt: TGTGCCAGCAGTTTTGAGGCCCGGAACACTGAAGCTTTCTTT
abundance: .; d_gene: TRBD1; j_gene: TRBJ2-5; v_gene: TRBV2; CDR3aa: CASVTNRGSETQYF; CDR3nt: TGTGCCAGCGTCACGAACAGGGGCTCTGAGACCCAGTACTTC
abundance: .; d_gene: .; j_gene: TRBJ2-1; v_gene: TRBV7-9; CDR3aa: CASSLTRREQFF; CDR3nt: TGTGCCAGCAGCTTGACTCGTCGGGAGCAGTTCTTC
abundance: few; d_gene: TRBD2; j_gene: TRBJ2-5; v_gene: TRBV5-1; CDR3aa: CASSTDPGLAETQYF; CDR3nt: TGCGCCAGCAGTACGGACCCGGGACTAGCAGAGACCCAGTACTTC
abundance: once; d_gene: TRBD1; j_gene: TRBJ2-5; v_gene: TRBV6-6; CDR3aa: CASSLQGWKTQYF; CDR3nt: TGTGCCAGCAGTCTACAGGGGTGGAAGACCCAGTACTTC
abundance: once; d_gene: TRBD1; j_gene: TRBJ2-2; v_gene: TRBV18; CDR3aa: CASSVGTADTGELFF; CDR3nt: TGTGCCAGCTCCGTTGGGACAGCGGATACCGGGGAGCTGTTTTTT
abundance: .; d_gene: TRBD1; j_gene: TRBJ2-7; v_gene: TRBV25-1; CDR3aa: CASSGLTGAYEQYF; CDR3nt: TGTGCCAGCAGTGGATTGACAGGGGCCTACGAGCAGTACTTC
abundance: .; d_gene: TRBD1; j_gene: TRBJ2-5; v_gene: TRBV29-1; CDR3aa: CSVDTGQGVGETQYF; CDR3nt: TGCAGCGTTGACACCGGACAGGGCGTGGGAGAGACCCAGTACTTC
abundance: .; d_gene: TRBD1; j_gene: TRBJ2-2; v_gene: TRBV6-6; CDR3aa: CAGRDRGTGELFF; CDR3nt: TGTGCCGGCAGAGACAGGGGGACCGGGGAGCTGTTTTTT
abundance: .; d_gene: .; j_gene: TRBJ2-7; v_gene: TRBV14; CDR3aa: CASSRGQLNYEQYF; CDR3nt: TGTGCCAGCAGCCGCGGACAGCTGAATTACGAGCAGTACTTC
abundance: .; d_gene: TRBD2; j_gene: TRBJ2-3; v_gene: TRBV11-1; CDR3aa: CASSEGLTDTQYF; CDR3nt: TGTGCCAGCAGCGAGGGACTAACAGATACGCAGTATTTT